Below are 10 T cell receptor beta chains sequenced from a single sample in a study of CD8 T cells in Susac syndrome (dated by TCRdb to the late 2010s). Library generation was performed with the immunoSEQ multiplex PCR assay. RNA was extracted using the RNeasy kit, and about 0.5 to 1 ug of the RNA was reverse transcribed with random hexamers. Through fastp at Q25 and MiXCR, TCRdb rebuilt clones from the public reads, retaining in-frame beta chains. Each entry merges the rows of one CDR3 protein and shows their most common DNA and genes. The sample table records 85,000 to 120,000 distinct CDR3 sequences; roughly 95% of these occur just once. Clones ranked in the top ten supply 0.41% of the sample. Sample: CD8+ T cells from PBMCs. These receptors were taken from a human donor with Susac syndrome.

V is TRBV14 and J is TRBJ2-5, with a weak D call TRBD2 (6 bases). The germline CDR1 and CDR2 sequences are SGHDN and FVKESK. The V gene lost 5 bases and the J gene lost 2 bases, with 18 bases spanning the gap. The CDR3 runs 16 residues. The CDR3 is CASSLRGVGIQETQYF. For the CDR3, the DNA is TGTGCCAGCAGCTTGCGGGGCGTTGGGATTCAAGAGACCCAGTACTTC.

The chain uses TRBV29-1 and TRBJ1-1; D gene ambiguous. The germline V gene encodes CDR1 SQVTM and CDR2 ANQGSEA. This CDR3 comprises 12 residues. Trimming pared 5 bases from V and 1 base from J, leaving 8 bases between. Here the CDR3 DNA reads TGCAGCGTTCGGGAGAGGAACACTGAAGCTTTCTTT. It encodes CSVRERNTEAFF.

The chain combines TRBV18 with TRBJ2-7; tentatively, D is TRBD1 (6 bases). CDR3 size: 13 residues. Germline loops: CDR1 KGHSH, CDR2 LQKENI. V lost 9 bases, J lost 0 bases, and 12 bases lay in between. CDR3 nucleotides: TGTGCCAGTACAGGGTCCGACTCCTACGAGCAGTACTTC. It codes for CASTGSDSYEQYF.

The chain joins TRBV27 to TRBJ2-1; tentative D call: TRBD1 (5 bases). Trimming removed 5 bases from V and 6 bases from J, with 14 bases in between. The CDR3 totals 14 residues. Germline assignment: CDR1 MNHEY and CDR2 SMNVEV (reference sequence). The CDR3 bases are TGTGCCAGCAGTATCAGGGTAGGATTCAATGAGCAGTTCTTC. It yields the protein CASSIRVGFNEQFF.

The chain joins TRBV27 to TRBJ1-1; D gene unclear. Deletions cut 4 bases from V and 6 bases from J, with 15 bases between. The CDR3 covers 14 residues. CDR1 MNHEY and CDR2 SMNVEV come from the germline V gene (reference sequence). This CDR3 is CASSSKTNSAEAFF. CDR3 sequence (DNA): TGTGCCAGCAGTTCGAAAACCAACAGCGCTGAAGCTTTCTTT.

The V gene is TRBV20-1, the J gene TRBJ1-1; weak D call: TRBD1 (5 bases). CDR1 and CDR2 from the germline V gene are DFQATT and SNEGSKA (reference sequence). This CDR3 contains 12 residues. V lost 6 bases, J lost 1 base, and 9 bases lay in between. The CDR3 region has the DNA TGCAGTGCGATCACAGGGAACACTGAAGCTTTCTTT. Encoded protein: CSAITGNTEAFF.

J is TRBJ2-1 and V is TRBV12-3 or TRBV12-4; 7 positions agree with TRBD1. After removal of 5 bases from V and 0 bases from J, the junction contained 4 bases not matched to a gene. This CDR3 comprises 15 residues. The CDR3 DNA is TGTGCCAGCAGTCGACAGGGTAGCTCCTACAATGAGCAGTTCTTC. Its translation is CASSRQGSSYNEQFF.

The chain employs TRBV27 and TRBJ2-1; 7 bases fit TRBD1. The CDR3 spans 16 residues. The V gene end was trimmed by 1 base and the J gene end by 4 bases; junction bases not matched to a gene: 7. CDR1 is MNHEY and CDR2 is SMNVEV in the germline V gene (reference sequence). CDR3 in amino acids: CASSLWGTEVYNEQFF. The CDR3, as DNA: TGTGCCAGCAGTTTATGGGGGACAGAAGTGTACAATGAGCAGTTCTTC.

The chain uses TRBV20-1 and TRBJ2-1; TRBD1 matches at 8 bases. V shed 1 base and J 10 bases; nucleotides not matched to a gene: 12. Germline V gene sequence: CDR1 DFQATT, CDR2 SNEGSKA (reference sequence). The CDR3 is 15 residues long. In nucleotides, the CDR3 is TGCAGTGCTAGAGTAAAGGCGACAGGGGCCCCCGAGCAGTTCTTC. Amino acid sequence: CSARVKATGAPEQFF.

The CDR3 nucleotides read TGCGCCAGCAGCCAAGATGTGGTTCACCGGCTAGCGGGGATCAATGAGCAGTTCTTC. It specifies CASSQDVVHRLAGINEQFF. The chain combines TRBV4-3 with TRBJ2-1, with 9 bases identical to TRBD2. Trimming removed 0 bases from V and 6 bases from J; junction bases left unmatched: 15. The length of the CDR3 is 19 residues. Germline loops: CDR1 LGHNA, CDR2 YSLEER.